This TCR beta chain comes out of a study of blood T cell repertoires in COVID-19. Study information: Sources were T cells, B-cell-depleted T cells, or PBMCs; the material itself was cDNA or gDNA.

CDR3 size: 14 residues. V was pared by 0 bases and J by 5 bases, with 7 bases between. Per germline, CDR1 WSHSY and CDR2 SAAADI. This clone was found a few times. Here immunoSEQ multiplex PCR was the method, and the copy in TCRdb shows in-frame clones only, minus some. The sample lists 60,000 to 70,000 clones; roughly three quarters were seen once. This TCR was sampled from an elderly woman with acute or convalescent COVID-19. V is TRBV10-2 and J is TRBJ2-2; tentative D call: TRBD1 (5 bases). Sequenced: peripheral blood. The CDR3 loop is CASSESGQTGELFF. The CDR3, as DNA: TGCGCCAGCAGTGAGTCGGGGCAGACCGGGGAGCTGTTTTTT.